This TCR beta chain was identified during a study of shared clonotypes between healthy human individuals. CDR3 length equals 14 residues. Germline CDR1 reads LNHDA; CDR2 reads SQIVND (reference sequence). The V and J ends lost 3 bases and 4 bases, in that order; junction bases with no gene match: 3. Original data processing: ImmunoSEQ yielded junction-only sequences lacking quality scores, so filtering differed. This table comes from immunoSEQ multiplex PCR, and its TCRdb copy is limited to in-frame clones, with some not included. V and J calls and clone size are given by that table; D and trimming were obtained from the DNA. This repertoire shows approximately 980,000 clones, about three quarters found once; its top ten account for over 1.3%.

The sample was memory CD4+ T cells sorted from blood. The subset: CD45RA-negative fraction. This receptor was obtained from a man aged 18 to 35 in good health. This sequence joins TRBV19 and TRBJ1-2; 9 positions match TRBD1. In DNA form, the CDR3 reads TGTGCCAGTAGTATCGGACAGGGGAGCTATGGCTACACCTTC. Protein sequence: CASSIGQGSYGYTF. Full variable domain (remainder filled in from reference TRBV19 and TRBJ1-2): DGGITQSPKYLFRKEGQNVTLSCEQNLNHDAMYWYRQDPGQGLRLIYYSQIVNDFQKGDIAEGYSVSREKKESFPLTVTSAQKNPTAFYLCASSIGQGSYGYTFGSGTRLTVV.